These 7 T cell receptor beta chains were sequenced from one sample in a study of CD8 T cells in Susac syndrome. The authors reverse transcribed about 0.5 to 1 ug RNA with random hexamers. TCRdb redid the calling of the immunoSEQ multiplex PCR reads with MiXCR, one entry per CDR3 protein. The sample includes hundreds of thousands of distinct CDR3 sequences, roughly 85% of them seen just once. Material for sequencing was CD8+ T cells from PBMCs. The source is a human donor with multiple sclerosis.

The J gene is TRBJ2-1, the V gene TRBV6-5, with D perhaps TRBD1 (6 bases). This CDR3 spans 14 amino acids. The V end was cut by 6 bases, the J end by 7 bases, with 16 bases between. CDR1 and CDR2 (germline): MNHEY, SVGAGI. CDR3 protein: CASSLGQPRNEQFF. The CDR3 DNA is TGTGCCAGCAGCTTAGGACAGCCCCGTAATGAGCAGTTCTTC.

This chain joins TRBV10-3 and TRBJ2-1; D call uncertain. This CDR3 comprises 13 residues. From germline, CDR1 is ENHRY and CDR2 SYGVKD. The V gene lost 1 base and the J gene lost 10 bases, with 11 bases spanning the gap. The CDR3 DNA follows: TGTGCCATCAGTGAGTTTCCATGGCCGGAGCAGTTCTTC. It encodes CAISEFPWPEQFF.

V and J are TRBV19 and TRBJ1-3; D gene uncertain. Germline loops: CDR1 LNHDA, CDR2 SQIVND (reference sequence). V lost 3 bases and J 6 bases, leaving 6 bases between the germline ends. This CDR3 region has 12 residues. This CDR3 is CASSMEENTIYF. CDR3 nucleotide sequence: TGTGCCAGTAGTATGGAGGAAAACACCATATATTTT.

This clonotype has just one count. This chain connects TRBV11-1 to TRBJ2-7; tentatively, D is TRBD2 (5 bases). This CDR3 has 14 amino acids. Germline assignment: CDR1 SGHAT and CDR2 FQDESV (reference sequence). V shed 1 base and J shed 3 bases, with 10 bases lying between them. The CDR3 sequence is CASSLVAGNYEQYF. The CDR3 coding sequence is TGTGCCAGCAGCTTAGTGGCGGGTAACTACGAGCAGTACTTC.

The chain links TRBV28 to TRBJ2-7, with a tentative D call TRBD1 (6 bases). CDR3 length equals 15 residues. Germline values: CDR1 MDHEN, CDR2 SYDVKM. The ends were cut back, 3 bases at V and 2 bases at J, with 14 bases in the middle. This chain's CDR3 is CASSFLGQIAYEQYF. In DNA, the CDR3 is TGTGCCAGCAGTTTCCTAGGACAGATCGCCTACGAGCAGTACTTC.

This CDR3 is CASSRTGSSYEQYF. CDR3 nucleotides: TGTGCCAGTAGTCGGACAGGGAGCTCCTACGAGCAGTACTTC. The chain links TRBV19 to TRBJ2-7; 8 bases are shared with TRBD1. The CDR3 length is 14 residues. The V and J ends lost 5 bases and 0 bases, in that order; junction bases with no gene match: 3. The germline gives CDR1 LNHDA, CDR2 SQIVND (reference sequence).

The CDR3 bases are TGCGCCAGCAGCCAAGCCGCGGGGCCAAAAGCCCACGAGCAGTACTTC. This encodes CASSQAAGPKAHEQYF. The V and J genes are TRBV4-1 and TRBJ2-7, with a weak D call TRBD2 (6 bases). Deletions cut 1 base from V and 5 bases from J, with 18 bases between. Germline CDR1 MGHRA, CDR2 YSYEKL. The length of the CDR3 is 16 residues.